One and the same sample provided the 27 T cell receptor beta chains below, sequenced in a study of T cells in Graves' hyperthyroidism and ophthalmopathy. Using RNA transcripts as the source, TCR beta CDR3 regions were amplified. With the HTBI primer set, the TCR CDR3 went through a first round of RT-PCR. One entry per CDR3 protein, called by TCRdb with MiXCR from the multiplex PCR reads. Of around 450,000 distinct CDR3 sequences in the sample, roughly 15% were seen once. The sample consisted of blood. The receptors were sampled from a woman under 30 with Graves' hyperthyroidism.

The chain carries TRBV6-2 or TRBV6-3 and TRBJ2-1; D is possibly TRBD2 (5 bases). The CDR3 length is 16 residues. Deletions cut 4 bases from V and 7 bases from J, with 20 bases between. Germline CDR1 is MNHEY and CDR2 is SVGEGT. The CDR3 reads CASSSPWAGSGNEQFF. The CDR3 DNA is TGTGCCAGCAGTTCCCCTTGGGCGGGTTCAGGTAATGAGCAGTTCTTC.

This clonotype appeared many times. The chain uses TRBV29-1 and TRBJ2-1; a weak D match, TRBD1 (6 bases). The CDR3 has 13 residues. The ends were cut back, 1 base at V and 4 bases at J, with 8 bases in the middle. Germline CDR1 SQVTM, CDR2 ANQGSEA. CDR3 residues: CSVEGQGYNEQFF. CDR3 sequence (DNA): TGCAGCGTTGAAGGCCAGGGGTACAATGAGCAGTTCTTC.

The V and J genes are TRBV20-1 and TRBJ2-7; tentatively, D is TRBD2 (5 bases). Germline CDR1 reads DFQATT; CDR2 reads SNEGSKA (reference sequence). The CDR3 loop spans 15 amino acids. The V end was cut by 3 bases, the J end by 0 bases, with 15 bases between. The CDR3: CSASRPMAGSYEQYF. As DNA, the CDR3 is TGCAGTGCTAGTCGGCCCATGGCGGGCTCCTACGAGCAGTACTTC.

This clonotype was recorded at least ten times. The CDR3, as DNA: TGCAGCGTTGCAGGGACATCTGCCTACGAGCAGTACTTC. It yields the protein CSVAGTSAYEQYF. This chain joins TRBV29-1 and TRBJ2-7; D is possibly TRBD1 (6 bases). V was pared by 4 bases and J by 2 bases, with 12 bases between. The CDR3 loop spans 13 amino acids. Germline CDR1 and CDR2: SQVTM and ANQGSEA.

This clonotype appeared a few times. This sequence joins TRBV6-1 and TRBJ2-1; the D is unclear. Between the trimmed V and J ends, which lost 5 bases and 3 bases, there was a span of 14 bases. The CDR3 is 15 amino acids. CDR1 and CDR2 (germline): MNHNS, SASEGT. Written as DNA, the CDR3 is TGTGCCAGCAGTCACCGGAACCCAGTCTACAATGAGCAGTTCTTC. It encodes CASSHRNPVYNEQFF.

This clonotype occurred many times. CDR3 region: CASSSTGLPRDGYTF. CDR3 coding DNA: TGTGCCAGCAGTTCGACAGGGCTACCCAGGGATGGCTACACCTTC. The chain combines TRBV28 with TRBJ1-2; 7 bases line up with TRBD1. Germline V gives CDR1 MDHEN, CDR2 SYDVKM. The CDR3 has 15 residues. V was pared by 4 bases and J by 6 bases, with 11 bases of the junction left unmatched.

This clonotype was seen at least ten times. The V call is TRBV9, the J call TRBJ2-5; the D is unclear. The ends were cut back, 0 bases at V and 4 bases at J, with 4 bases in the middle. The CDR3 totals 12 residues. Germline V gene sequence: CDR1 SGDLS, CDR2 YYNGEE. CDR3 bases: TGTGCCAGCAGCGTAGGCGGAGAGACCCAGTACTTC. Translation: CASSVGGETQYF.

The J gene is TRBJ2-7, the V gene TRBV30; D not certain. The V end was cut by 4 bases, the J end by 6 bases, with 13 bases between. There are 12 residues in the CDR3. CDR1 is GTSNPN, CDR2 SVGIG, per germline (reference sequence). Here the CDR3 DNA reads TGTGCCTGGAAAGGAACCGTGAGCGAGCAGTACTTC. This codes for CAWKGTVSEQYF.

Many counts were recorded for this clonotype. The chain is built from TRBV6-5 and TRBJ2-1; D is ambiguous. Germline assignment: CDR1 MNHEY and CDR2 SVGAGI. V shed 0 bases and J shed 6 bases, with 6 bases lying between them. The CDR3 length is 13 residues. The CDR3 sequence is CASSYSMGNEQFF. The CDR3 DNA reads TGTGCCAGCAGTTACTCGATGGGCAATGAGCAGTTCTTC.

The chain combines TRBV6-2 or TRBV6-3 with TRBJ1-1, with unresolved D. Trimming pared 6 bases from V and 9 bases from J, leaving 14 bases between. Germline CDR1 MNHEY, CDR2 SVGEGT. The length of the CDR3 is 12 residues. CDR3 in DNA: TGTGCCAGCAGATCCGAATCGGGTAAAGCTTTCTTT. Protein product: CASRSESGKAFF.

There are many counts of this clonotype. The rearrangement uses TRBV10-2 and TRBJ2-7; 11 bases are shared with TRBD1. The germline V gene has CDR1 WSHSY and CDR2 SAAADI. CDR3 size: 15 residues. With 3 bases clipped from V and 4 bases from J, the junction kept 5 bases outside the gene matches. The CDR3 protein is CASSDWTGGNYEQYF. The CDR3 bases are TGCGCCAGCAGTGACTGGACAGGGGGCAATTACGAGCAGTACTTC.

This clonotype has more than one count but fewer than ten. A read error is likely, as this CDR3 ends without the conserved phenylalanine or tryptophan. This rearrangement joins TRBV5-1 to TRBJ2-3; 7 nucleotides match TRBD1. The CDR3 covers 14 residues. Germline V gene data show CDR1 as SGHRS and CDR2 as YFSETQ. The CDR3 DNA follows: TGTGCCAGCAGCTGGGACAGTTCCGCAGATACGCAGTATTCT. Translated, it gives CASSWDSSADTQYS.

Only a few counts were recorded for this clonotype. The CDR3 is CAISKRDSDYTGELFF. The CDR3, as DNA: TGTGCCATCAGCAAGCGGGATAGCGACTACACCGGGGAGCTGTTTTTT. This chain connects TRBV10-3 to TRBJ2-2, with 7 bases that match TRBD2. Trimming took 6 bases from V and 3 from J; bases not matched to a gene: 10. The CDR3 has 16 amino acids. CDR1 and CDR2 (germline): ENHRY, SYGVKD.

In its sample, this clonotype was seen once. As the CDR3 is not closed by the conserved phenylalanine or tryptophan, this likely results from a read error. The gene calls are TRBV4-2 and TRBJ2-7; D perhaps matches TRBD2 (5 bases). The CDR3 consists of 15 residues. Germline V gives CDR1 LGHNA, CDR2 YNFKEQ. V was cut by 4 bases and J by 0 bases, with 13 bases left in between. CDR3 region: CASSPNSGSSYEQYL. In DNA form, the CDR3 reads TGTGCCAGCAGCCCCAACAGCGGAAGCTCCTACGAGCAGTACCTC.

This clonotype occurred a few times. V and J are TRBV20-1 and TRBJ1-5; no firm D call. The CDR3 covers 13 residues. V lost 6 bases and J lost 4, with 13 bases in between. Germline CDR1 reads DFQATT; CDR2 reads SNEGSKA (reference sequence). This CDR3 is CSAKGALNQPQHF. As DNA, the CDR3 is TGCAGTGCCAAGGGAGCGCTAAATCAGCCCCAGCATTTT.

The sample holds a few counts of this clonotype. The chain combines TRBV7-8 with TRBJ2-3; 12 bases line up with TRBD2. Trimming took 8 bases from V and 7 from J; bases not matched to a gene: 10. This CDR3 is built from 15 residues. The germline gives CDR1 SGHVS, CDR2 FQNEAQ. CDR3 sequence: CASRPLAGGPNTQYF. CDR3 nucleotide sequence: TGTGCCAGCCGCCCCCTAGCGGGAGGGCCGAATACGCAGTATTTT.

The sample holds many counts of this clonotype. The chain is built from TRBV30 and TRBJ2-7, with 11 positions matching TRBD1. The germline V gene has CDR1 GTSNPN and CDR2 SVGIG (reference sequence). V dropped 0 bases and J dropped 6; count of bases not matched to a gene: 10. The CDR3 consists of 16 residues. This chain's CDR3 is CAWSVLKGQGVAEQYF. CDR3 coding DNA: TGTGCCTGGAGTGTACTTAAGGGACAGGGGGTCGCCGAGCAGTACTTC.

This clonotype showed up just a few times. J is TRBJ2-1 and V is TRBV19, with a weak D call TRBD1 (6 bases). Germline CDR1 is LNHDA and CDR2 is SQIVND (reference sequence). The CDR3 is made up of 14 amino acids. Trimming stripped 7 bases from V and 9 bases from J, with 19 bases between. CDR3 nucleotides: TGTGCCAGTAACAAGGGGACGGCGACAGGTGAGCAGTTCTTC. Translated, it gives CASNKGTATGEQFF.

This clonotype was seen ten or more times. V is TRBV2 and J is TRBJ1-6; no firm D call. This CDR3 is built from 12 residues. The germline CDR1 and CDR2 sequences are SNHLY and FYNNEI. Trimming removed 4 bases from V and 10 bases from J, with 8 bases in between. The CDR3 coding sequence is TGTGCCAGCAGTGGTCGAAGCTCACCCCTCCACTTT. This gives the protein CASSGRSSPLHF.

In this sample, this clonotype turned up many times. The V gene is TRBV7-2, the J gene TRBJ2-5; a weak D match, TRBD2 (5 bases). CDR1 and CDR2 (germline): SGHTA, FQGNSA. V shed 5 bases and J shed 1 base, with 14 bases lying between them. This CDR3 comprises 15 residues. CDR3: CASSPLNAGQETQYF. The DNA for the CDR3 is TGTGCCAGCAGCCCCCTAAATGCGGGCCAAGAGACCCAGTACTTC.

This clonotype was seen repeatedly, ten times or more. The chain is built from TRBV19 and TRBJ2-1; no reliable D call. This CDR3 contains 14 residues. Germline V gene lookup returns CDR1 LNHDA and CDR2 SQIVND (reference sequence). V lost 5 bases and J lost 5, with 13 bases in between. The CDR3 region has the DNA TGTGCCAGTAGTGTATCCCTCAGGAACAATGAGCAGTTCTTC. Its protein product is CASSVSLRNNEQFF.

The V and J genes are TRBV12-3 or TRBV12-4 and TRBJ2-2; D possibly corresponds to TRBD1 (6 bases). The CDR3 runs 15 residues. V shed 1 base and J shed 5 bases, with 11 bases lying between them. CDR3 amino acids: CASSLGTEYTGELFF. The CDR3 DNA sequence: TGTGCCAGCAGTTTAGGGACAGAGTATACCGGGGAGCTGTTTTTT.

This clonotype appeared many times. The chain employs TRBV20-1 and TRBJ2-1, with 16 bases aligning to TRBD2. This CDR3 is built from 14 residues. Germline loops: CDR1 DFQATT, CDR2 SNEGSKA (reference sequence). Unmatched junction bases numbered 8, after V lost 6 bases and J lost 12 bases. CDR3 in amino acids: CSATGTSGGEGQFF. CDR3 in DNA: TGCAGTGCCACCGGGACTAGCGGGGGGGAGGGGCAGTTCTTC.

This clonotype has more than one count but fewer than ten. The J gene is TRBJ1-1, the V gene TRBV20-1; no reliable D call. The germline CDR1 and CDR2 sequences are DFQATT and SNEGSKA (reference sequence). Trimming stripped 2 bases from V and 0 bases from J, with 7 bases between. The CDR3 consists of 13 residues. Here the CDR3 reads CSARPDLNTEAFF. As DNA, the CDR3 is TGCAGTGCTAGACCCGACCTGAACACTGAAGCTTTCTTT.

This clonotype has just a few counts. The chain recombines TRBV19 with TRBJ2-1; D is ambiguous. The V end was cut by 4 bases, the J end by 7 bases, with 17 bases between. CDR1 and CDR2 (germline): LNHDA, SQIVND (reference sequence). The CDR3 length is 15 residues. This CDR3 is CASSSRAERLNEQFF. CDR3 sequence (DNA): TGTGCCAGTAGTAGCCGGGCCGAGCGCCTTAATGAGCAGTTCTTC.

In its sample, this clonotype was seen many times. CDR3 region: CASSLSQGAMETQYF. DNA for the CDR3: TGTGCCAGCAGCTTATCTCAGGGGGCTATGGAGACCCAGTACTTC. The V and J genes are TRBV7-9 and TRBJ2-5; 8 nucleotides line up with TRBD1. V gave up 2 bases and J gave up 5 bases; unmatched junction bases: 7. The CDR3 has 15 residues. Germline V gives CDR1 SEHNR, CDR2 FQNEAQ (reference sequence).

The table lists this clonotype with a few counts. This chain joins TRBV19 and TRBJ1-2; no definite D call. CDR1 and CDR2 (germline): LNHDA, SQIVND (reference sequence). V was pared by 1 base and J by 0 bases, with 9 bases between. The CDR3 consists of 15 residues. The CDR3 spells CASSIAKGANYGYTF. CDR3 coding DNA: TGTGCCAGTAGTATAGCGAAGGGCGCTAACTATGGCTACACCTTC.